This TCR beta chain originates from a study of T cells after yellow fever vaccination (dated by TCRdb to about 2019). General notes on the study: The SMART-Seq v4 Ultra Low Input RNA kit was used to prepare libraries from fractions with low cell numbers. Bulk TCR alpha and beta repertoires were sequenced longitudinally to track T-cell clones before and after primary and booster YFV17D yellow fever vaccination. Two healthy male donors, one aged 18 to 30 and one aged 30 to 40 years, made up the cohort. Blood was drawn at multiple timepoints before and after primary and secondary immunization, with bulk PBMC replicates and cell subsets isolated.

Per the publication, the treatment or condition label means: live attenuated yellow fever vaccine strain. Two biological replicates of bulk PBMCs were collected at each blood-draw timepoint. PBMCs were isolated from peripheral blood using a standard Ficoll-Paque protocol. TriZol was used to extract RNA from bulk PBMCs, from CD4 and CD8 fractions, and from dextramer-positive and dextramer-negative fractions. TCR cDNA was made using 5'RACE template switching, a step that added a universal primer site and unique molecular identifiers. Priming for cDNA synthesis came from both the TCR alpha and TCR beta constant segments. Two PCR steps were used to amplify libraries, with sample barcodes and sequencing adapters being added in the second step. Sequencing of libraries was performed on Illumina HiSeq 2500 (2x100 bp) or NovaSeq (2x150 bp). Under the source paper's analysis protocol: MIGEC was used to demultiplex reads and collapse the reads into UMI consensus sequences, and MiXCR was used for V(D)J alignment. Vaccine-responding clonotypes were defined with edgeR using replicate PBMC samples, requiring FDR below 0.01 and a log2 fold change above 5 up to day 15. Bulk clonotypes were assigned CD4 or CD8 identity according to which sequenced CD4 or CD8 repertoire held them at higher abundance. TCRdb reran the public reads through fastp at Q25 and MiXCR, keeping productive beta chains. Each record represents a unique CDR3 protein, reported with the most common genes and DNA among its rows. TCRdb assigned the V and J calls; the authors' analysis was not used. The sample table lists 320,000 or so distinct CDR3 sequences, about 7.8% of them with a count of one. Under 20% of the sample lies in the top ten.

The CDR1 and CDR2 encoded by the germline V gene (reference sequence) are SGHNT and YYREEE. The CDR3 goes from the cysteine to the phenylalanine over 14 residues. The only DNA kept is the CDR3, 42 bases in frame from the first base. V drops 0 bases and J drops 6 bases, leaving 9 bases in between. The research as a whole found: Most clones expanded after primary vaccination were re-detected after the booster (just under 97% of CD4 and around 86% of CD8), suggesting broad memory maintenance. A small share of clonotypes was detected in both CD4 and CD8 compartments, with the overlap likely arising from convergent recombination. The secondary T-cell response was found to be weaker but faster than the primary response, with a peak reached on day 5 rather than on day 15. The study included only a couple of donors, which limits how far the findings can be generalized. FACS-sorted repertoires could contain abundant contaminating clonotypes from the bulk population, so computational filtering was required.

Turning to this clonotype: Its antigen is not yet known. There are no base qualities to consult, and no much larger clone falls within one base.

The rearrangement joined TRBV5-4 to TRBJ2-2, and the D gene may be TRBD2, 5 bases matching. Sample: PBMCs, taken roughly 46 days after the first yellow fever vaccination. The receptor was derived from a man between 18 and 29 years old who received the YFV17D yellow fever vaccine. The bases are TGTGCCAGCAGCTTGGGGTCGGGGTCCGGGGAGCTGTTTTTT. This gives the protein CASSLGSGSGELFF.